This T cell receptor (beta chain) was sequenced during a study of shared clonotypes between healthy human individuals. Study details: Three CD4 naive, three CD4 memory, two CD8 naive and one CD8 memory plate were used per donor.

CD8 cells regarded as naive lacked CD45RO, were positively chosen for CCR7, and omitted terminally differentiated effector memory CD45RA+ cells. The CDR3 contains 13 residues. V was clipped by 1 base and J by 5 bases, with 7 bases between them. In germline, CDR1 is SGDLS, CDR2 YYNGEE. Clones were read by immunoSEQ multiplex PCR, and TCRdb kept only the in-frame ones, dropping some. The sample has around 650,000 clones; around 96% are singletons. As regards this clone: Antigen: not known.

Findings of the study overall: Around 5.3% of naive CD4 clonotypes were shared across a few donors.

This chain uses TRBV9 with TRBJ2-1; D ambiguous. The receptor was derived from a woman aged 25-40 years in good health. The sample consisted of naive CD8+ T cells sorted from blood. In DNA, the CDR3 is TGTGCCAGCAGCGTATCTAGGCACAATGAGCAGTTCTTC. This codes for CASSVSRHNEQFF.